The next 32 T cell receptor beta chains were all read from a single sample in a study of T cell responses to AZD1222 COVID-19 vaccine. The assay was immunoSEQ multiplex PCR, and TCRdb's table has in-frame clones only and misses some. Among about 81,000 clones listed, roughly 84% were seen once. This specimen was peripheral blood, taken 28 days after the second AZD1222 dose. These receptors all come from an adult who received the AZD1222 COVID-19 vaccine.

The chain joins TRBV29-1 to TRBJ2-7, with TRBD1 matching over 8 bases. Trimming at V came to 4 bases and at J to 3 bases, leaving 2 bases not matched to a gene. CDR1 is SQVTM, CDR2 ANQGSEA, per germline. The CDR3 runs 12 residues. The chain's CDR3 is CSVVGTGYEQYF. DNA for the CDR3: TGCAGCGTTGTGGGGACAGGCTACGAGCAGTACTTC.

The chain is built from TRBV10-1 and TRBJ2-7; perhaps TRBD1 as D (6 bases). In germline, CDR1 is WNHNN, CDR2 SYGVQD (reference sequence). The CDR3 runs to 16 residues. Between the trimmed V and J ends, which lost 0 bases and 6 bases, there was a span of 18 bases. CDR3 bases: TGCGCCAGCAGTGAGTCCGTATTGCCGACAGGCGGCGAGCAGTACTTC. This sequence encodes CASSESVLPTGGEQYF.

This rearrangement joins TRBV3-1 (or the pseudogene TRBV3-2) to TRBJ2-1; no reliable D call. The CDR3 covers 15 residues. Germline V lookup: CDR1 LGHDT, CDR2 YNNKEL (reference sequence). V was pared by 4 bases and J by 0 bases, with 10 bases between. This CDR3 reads CASSPSPTSYNEQFF. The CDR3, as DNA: TGTGCCAGCAGCCCCAGTCCTACCTCCTACAATGAGCAGTTCTTC.

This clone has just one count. CDR3 amino acids: CASSGGTGWDSPLHF. The CDR3, as DNA: TGTGCCAGCAGTGGTGGGACAGGGTGGGATTCACCCCTCCACTTT. The chain employs TRBV28 and TRBJ1-6, with 9 bases matching TRBD1. CDR1 is MDHEN, CDR2 SYDVKM, per germline. There are 15 residues in the CDR3. The V and J ends lost 5 bases and 8 bases, in that order; junction bases with no gene match: 7.

The CDR3 nucleotides are TGCGCCAGCAGCTTGTTGCAGGTACCCTACGAGCAGTACTTC. Translation gives CASSLLQVPYEQYF. The rearrangement uses TRBV5-1 and TRBJ2-7, with D unresolved. In germline, CDR1 is SGHRS, CDR2 YFSETQ. Trimming cost V 1 base and J 2 bases, with 10 bases left between them. The length of the CDR3 is 14 residues.

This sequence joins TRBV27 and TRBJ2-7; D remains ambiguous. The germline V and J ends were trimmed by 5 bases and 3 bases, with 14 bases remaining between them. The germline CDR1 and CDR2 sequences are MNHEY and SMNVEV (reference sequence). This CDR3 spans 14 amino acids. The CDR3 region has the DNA TGTGCCAGCAGTCTCGCAGGCAAGGGCTACGAGCAGTACTTC. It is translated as CASSLAGKGYEQYF.

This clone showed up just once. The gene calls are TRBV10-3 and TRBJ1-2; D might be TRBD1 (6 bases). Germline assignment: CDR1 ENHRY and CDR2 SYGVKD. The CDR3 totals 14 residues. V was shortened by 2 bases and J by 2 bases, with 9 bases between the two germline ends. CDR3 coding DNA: TGTGCCATCAGTGAGGGGGGGGCCAACTATGGCTACACCTTC. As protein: CAISEGGANYGYTF.

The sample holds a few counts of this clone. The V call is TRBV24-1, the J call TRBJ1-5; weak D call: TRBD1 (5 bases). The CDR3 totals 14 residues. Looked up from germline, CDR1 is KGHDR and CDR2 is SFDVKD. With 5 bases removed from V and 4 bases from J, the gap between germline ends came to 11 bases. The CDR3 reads CATSAGSGNQPQHF. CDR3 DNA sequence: TGTGCCACCAGTGCAGGGTCCGGGAATCAGCCCCAGCATTTT.

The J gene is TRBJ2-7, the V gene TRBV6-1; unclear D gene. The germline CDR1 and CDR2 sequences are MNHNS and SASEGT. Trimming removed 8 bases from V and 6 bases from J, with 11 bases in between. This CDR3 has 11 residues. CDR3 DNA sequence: TGTGCCAGCCTCGCCGGATTCGAGCAGTACTTC. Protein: CASLAGFEQYF.

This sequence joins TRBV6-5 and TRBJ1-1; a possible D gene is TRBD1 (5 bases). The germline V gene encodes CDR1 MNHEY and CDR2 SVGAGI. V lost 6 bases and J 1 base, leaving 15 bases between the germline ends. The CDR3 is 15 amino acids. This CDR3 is CASSVGGYRNTEAFF. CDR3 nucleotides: TGTGCCAGCAGCGTGGGGGGGTATAGGAACACTGAAGCTTTCTTT.

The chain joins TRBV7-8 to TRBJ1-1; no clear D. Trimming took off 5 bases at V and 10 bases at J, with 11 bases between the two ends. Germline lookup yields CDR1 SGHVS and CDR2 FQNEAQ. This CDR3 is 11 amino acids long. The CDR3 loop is CASSPPPRAFF. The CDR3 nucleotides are TGTGCCAGCAGCCCCCCACCTAGAGCTTTCTTT.

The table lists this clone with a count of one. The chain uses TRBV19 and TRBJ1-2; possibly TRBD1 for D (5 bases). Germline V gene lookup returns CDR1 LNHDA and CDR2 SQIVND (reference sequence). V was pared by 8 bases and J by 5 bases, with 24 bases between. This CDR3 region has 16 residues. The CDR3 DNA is TGTGCCAGTTGCACGGACGGGACCCGGGCCGCGTATGGCTACACCTTC. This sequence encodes CASCTDGTRAAYGYTF.

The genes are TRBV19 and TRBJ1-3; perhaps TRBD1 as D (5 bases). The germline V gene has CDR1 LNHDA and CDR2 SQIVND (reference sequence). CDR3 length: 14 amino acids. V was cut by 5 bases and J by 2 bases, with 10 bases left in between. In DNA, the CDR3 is TGTGCCAGTAGTCGGGGACCGCCTGGAAACACCATATATTTT. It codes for CASSRGPPGNTIYF.

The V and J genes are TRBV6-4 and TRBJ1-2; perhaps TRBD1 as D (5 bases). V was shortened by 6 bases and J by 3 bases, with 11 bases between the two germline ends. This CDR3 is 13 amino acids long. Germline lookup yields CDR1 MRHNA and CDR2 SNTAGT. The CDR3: CASSDEGDYGYTF. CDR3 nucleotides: TGTGCCAGCAGCGACGAAGGGGACTATGGCTACACCTTC.

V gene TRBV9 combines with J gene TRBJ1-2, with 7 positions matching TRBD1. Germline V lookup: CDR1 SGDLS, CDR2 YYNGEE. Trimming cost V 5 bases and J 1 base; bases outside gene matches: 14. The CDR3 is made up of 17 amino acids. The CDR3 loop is CASSRQGAAASNYGYTF. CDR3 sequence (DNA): TGTGCCAGCAGTCGACAGGGCGCTGCAGCGAGTAACTATGGCTACACCTTC.

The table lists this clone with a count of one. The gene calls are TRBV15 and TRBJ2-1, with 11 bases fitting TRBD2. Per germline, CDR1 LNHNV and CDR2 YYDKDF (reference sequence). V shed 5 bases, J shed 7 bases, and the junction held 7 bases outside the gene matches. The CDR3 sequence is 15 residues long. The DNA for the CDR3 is TGTGCCACCAGCGGTAGCGGGGGGGCCTGGAATGAGCAGTTCTTC. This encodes CATSGSGGAWNEQFF.

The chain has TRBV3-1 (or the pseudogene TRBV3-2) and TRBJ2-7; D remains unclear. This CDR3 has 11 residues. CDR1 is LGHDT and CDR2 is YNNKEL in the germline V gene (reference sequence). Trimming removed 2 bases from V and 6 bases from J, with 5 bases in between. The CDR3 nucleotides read TGTGCCAGCAGCCAATTTCCCGAGCAGTACTTC. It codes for CASSQFPEQYF.

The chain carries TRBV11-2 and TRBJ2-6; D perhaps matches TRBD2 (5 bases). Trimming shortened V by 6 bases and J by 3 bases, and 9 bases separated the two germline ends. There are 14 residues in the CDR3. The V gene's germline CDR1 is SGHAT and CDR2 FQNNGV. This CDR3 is CASSRGDGANVLTF. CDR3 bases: TGTGCCAGCAGTCGGGGAGATGGGGCCAACGTCCTGACTTTC.

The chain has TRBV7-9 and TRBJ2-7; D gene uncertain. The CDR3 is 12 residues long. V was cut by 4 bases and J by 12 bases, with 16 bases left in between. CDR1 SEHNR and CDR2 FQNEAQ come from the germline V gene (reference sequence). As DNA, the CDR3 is TGTGCCAGCAGCTATGCCCAGGACCTTAGGTACTTC. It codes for CASSYAQDLRYF. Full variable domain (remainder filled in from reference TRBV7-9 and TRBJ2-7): DTGVSQNPRHKITKRGQNVTFRCDPISEHNRLYWYRQTLGQGPEFLTYFQNEAQLEKSRLLSDRFSAERPKGSFSTLEIQRTEQGDSAMYLCASSYAQDLRYFGPGTRLTVT.

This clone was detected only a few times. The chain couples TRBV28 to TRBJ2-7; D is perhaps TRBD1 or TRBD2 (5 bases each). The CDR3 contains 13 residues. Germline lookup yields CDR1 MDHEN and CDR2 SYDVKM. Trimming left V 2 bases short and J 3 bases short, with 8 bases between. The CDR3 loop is CASSLGTLYEQYF. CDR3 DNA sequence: TGTGCCAGCAGTTTAGGGACCCTCTACGAGCAGTACTTC.

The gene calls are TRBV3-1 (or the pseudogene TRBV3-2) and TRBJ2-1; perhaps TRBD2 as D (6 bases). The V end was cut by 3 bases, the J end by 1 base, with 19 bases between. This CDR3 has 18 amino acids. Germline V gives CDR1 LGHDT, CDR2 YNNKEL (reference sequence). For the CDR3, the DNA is TGTGCCAGCAGCCACCTCCCCCCCGGGGCGGGGTCCTACAATGAGCAGTTCTTC. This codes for CASSHLPPGAGSYNEQFF.

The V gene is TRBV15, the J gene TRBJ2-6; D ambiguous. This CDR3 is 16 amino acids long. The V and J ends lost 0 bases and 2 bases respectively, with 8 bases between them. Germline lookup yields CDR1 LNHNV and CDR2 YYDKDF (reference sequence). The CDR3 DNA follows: TGTGCCACCAGCAGAGACCGACCCCCTGGGGCCAACGTCCTGACTTTC. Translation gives CATSRDRPPGANVLTF.

The CDR3 spells CAWSAETGGLQPQHF. DNA for the CDR3: TGTGCCTGGAGCGCCGAGACAGGGGGCCTTCAGCCCCAGCATTTT. The gene calls are TRBV30 and TRBJ1-5, with TRBD1 identical over 10 bases. Germline lookup yields CDR1 GTSNPN and CDR2 SVGIG (reference sequence). V was pared by 3 bases and J by 6 bases, with 8 bases of the junction left unmatched. CDR3 length equals 15 residues.

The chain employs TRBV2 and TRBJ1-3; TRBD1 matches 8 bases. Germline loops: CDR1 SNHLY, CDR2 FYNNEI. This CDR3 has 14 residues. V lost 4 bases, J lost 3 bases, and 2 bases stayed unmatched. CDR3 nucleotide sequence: TGTGCCAGCAGTGCCGACAGGGGTGGAAACACCATATATTTT. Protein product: CASSADRGGNTIYF.

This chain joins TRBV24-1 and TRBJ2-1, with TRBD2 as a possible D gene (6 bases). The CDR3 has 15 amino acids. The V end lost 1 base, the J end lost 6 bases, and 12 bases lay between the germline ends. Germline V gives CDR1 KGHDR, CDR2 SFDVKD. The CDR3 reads CATSDFTGSGNEQFF. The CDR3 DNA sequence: TGTGCCACCAGTGATTTCACCGGGAGCGGCAATGAGCAGTTCTTC.

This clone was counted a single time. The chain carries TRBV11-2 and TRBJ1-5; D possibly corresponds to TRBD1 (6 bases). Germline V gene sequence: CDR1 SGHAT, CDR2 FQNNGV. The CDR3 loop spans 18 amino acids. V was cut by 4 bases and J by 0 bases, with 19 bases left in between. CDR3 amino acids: CASSSPGRTEHSNQPQHF. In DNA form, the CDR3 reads TGTGCCAGCAGCTCGCCGGGACGGACAGAACATAGCAATCAGCCCCAGCATTTT.

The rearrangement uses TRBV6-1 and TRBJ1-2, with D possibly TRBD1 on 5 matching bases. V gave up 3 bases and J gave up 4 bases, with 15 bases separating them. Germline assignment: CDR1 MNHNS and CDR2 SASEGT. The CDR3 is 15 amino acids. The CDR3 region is CASSDRGIPPYGYTF. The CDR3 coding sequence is TGTGCCAGCAGTGACCGGGGGATCCCCCCCTATGGCTACACCTTC.

The CDR3 spells CASSFGRPHTGELFF. The CDR3 DNA reads TGTGCCAGCAGCTTCGGCCGCCCCCACACCGGGGAGCTGTTTTTT. The rearrangement joins TRBV5-6 to TRBJ2-2, with D uncertain. Per the germline V gene, CDR1 is SGHDT and CDR2 is YYEEEE. The CDR3 extends over 15 amino acids. V was shortened by 2 bases and J by 3 bases, with 11 bases between the two germline ends.

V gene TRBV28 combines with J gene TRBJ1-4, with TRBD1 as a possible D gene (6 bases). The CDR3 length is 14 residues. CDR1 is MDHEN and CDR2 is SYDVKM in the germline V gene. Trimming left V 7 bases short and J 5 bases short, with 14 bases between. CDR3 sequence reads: CASTSGTLNEKLFF. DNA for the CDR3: TGTGCCAGCACCTCCGGGACACTCAATGAAAAACTGTTTTTT. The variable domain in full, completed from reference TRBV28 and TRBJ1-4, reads DVKVTQSSRYLVKRTGEKVFLECVQDMDHENMFWYRQDPGLGLRLIYFSYDVKMKEKGDIPEGYSVSREKKERFSLILESASTNQTSMYLCASTSGTLNEKLFFGSGTQLSVL.

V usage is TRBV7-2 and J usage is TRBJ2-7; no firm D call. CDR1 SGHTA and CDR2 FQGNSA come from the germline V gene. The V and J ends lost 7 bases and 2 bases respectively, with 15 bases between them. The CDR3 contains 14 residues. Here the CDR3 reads CASNLLGIAYEQYF. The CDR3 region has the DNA TGTGCCAGCAACCTATTGGGCATCGCCTACGAGCAGTACTTC.

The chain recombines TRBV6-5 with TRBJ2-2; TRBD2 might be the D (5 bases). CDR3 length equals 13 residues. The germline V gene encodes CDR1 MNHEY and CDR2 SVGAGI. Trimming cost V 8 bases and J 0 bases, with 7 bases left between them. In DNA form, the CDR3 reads TGTGCCAGCCGGGAAACGAACACCGGGGAGCTGTTTTTT. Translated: CASRETNTGELFF.

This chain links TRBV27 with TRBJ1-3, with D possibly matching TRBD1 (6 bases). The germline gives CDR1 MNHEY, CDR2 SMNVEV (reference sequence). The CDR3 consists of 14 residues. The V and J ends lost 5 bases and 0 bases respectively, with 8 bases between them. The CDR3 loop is CASSRQDSGNTIYF. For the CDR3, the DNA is TGTGCCAGCAGTAGACAGGACTCTGGAAACACCATATATTTT.